These T cell receptor beta chains were read from a single sample in a study of T cells in Graves' hyperthyroidism and ophthalmopathy. TCRdb itself ran the multiplex PCR reads through MiXCR, one entry per CDR3 protein. The sample lists approximately 46,000 distinct CDR3 sequences; 45% to 50% were seen once. Sequences were obtained from peripheral blood or thyroid tissue (not recorded which). The receptor source for this set is a woman in her fifties or sixties with Graves' hyperthyroidism. The CDR3 runs from the conserved cysteine through the conserved F or W. The D gene is left open where the match is weak. Some rows mark clone size as missing; the rest say once, few, many or name a class of expanded clone.

>many|TRBV29-1|TRBD1|TRBJ1-2
CSGQGAGGYTF
TGCAGCGGCCAGGGGGCGGGGGGCTACACCTTC
>many|TRBV9|-|TRBJ1-1
CASSVQGGTEAFF
TGTGCCAGCAGCGTACAGGGAGGCACTGAAGCTTTCTTT
>-|TRBV29-1|TRBD1|TRBJ2-7
CSVEGGQALTYEQYF
TGCAGCGTTGAAGGGGGACAGGCTCTGACCTACGAGCAGTACTTC
>-|TRBV20-1|TRBD1|TRBJ2-5
CSSPGQGGETQYF
TGCAGCTCTCCGGGACAGGGGGGTGAGACCCAGTACTTC
>many|TRBV20-1|-|TRBJ1-5
CSGLTGNQPQHF
TGCAGTGGGCTAACGGGCAATCAGCCCCAGCATTTT
>-|TRBV7-4|-|TRBJ1-2
CASSGPLHYGHTF
TGTGCCAGCAGCGGTCCCCTACACTATGGCCACACCTTC
>-|TRBV20-1|-|TRBJ2-5
CSARDRGTAYGYIETQYF
TGCAGTGCTAGAGATCGTGGGACGGCCTATGGCTACATCGAGACCCAGTACTTC
>many|TRBV10-2|-|TRBJ2-2
CASSDYTGELFF
TGCGCCAGCAGTGACTACACCGGGGAGCTGTTTTTT
>many|TRBV10-3|-|TRBJ1-5
CAISGESNQPQHF
TGTGCCATCAGTGGGGAAAGCAATCAGCCCCAGCATTTT
>few|TRBV12-3/TRBV12-4|-|TRBJ2-3
CASSQDGVDTDTQYF
TGTGCCAGCAGCCAAGATGGGGTAGACACAGATACGCAGTATTTT
>many|TRBV28|-|TRBJ2-5
CASSLGRSQETQYF
TGTGCCAGCAGTTTAGGGCGGAGCCAAGAGACCCAGTACTTC
>-|TRBV19|-|TRBJ2-7
CASSMGNEQYF
TGTGCCAGTAGTATGGGGAACGAGCAGTACTTC
>many|TRBV9|TRBD2|TRBJ2-5
CASSVGMTSVQETQYF
TGTGCCAGCAGCGTAGGTATGACTAGCGTCCAAGAGACCCAGTACTTC
>many|TRBV6-2/TRBV6-3|-|TRBJ1-1
CASSYEALAPAFF
TGTGCCAGCAGTTACGAGGCTCTTGCTCCGGCTTTCTTT
>many|TRBV29-1|-|TRBJ2-2
CSVVGGSDTGELFF
TGCAGCGTTGTGGGGGGCTCGGACACCGGGGAGCTGTTTTTT
>few|TRBV7-9|-|TRBJ2-5
CASSLGSGNNQPQYF
TGTGCCAGCAGCTTAGGTTCAGGGAATAATCAGCCCCAGTACTTC
>-|TRBV6-2/TRBV6-3|TRBD1|TRBJ2-5
CASRGEPTGGYQETQYF
TGTGCCAGCAGAGGAGAGCCGACAGGGGGATACCAAGAGACCCAGTACTTC
>-|TRBV7-2|-|TRBJ2-7
CASSLVGSEQYF
TGTGCAAGCAGCTTAGTTGGGAGCGAGCAGTACTTC
>once|TRBV20-1|TRBD1|TRBJ2-5
CSAIDRGPGETQYF
TGCAGTGCTATCGACAGGGGCCCGGGTGAGACCCAGTACTTC
>many|TRBV15|-|TRBJ1-1
CATSRGPAGRYEAFF
TGTGCCACCAGCAGAGGTCCAGCGGGGAGATACGAAGCTTTCTTT
>many|TRBV29-1|-|TRBJ2-7
CSVQGSKSYEQYF
TGCAGCGTTCAGGGTTCCAAGTCCTACGAGCAGTACTTC
>few|TRBV7-2|TRBD1|TRBJ1-2
CASSLDRGFGYTF
TGTGCCAGCAGCTTAGACAGGGGGTTTGGCTACACCTTC
>few|TRBV12-3/TRBV12-4|-|TRBJ2-2
CASSGRTGELFF
TGTGCCAGCAGCGGACGGACCGGGGAGCTGTTTTTT
>-|TRBV6-1|TRBD2|TRBJ2-1
CASESGATYNEQFF
TGTGCCAGCGAAAGCGGGGCCACCTACAATGAGCAGTTCTTC
>-|TRBV12-3/TRBV12-4|TRBD1|TRBJ1-1
CASSQGWTGGTGAFF
TGTGCCAGCAGCCAAGGCTGGACAGGAGGGACTGGAGCTTTCTTC
>-|TRBV12-3/TRBV12-4|-|TRBJ1-3
CASSQDWRSTSGNTIYF
TGTGCCAGCAGTCAGGACTGGAGATCGACATCTGGAAACACCATATATTTT
>-|TRBV20-1|TRBD1|TRBJ2-7
CSARPWTGSPGQYF
TGCAGTGCTAGACCCTGGACAGGGAGTCCTGGGCAGTACTTC
>-|TRBV2|-|TRBJ1-6
CASSEFGDNSPLHF
TGTGCCAGCAGTGAATTTGGGGATAATTCACCCCTCCACTTT
>-|TRBV20-1|TRBD2|TRBJ2-7
CSAIAGTSGSSYEQYF
TGCAGTGCTATTGCCGGGACTAGCGGGAGTAGCTACGAGCAGTACTTC
>-|TRBV20-1|-|TRBJ2-5
CSATRRETQYF
TGCAGTGCTACGAGGAGGGAGACCCAGTACTTC
>-|TRBV7-2|TRBD1|TRBJ2-3
CASSRDRATDTQYF
TGTGCCAGCAGCCGGGACAGGGCCACAGATACGCAGTATTTT
>many|TRBV6-5|-|TRBJ1-6
CASSYYGGEYSPLHF
TGTGCCAGCAGTTATTATGGGGGAGAGTACTCACCCCTCCACTTT
>few|TRBV20-1|TRBD1|TRBJ2-5
CSAWDRGGQETQYF
TGCAGTGCGTGGGACAGGGGAGGCCAAGAGACCCAGTACTTC
>many|TRBV5-6|TRBD1|TRBJ1-2
CASSHPHRGLDGYTF
TGTGCCAGCAGTCATCCGCACAGGGGGCTCGATGGCTACACCTTC
>-|TRBV30|-|TRBJ1-1
CAWSVSPGLVNTEAFF
TGTGCCTGGAGTGTAAGCCCTGGGTTGGTGAACACTGAAGCTTTCTTT
>-|TRBV7-3|-|TRBJ2-7
CASSLVFRGEQYF
TGTGCCAGCAGCTTAGTTTTCCGGGGCGAGCAGTACTTC
>many|TRBV20-1|TRBD2|TRBJ2-5
CSASRTRRGETQYF
TGCAGTGCTAGCCGGACTAGACGGGGTGAGACCCAGTACTTC
>few|TRBV28|TRBD1|TRBJ2-7
CASSLGGQGSLSIYEQYF
TGTGCCAGCAGTTTAGGGGGACAGGGGTCCCTATCCATCTACGAGCAGTACTTC
>-|TRBV7-9|TRBD2|TRBJ2-1
CASSKRGTYEQFF
TGTGCCAGCAGCAAGCGGGGGACCTACGAGCAGTTCTTC
>many|TRBV2|-|TRBJ1-2
CASSVGGGNGYTF
TGTGCCAGCAGTGTCGGGGGGGGCAATGGCTACACCTTC
>-|TRBV7-2|-|TRBJ2-5
CASSLVGTEETQYF
TGTGCCAGCAGCTTAGTTGGCACTGAAGAGACCCAGTACTTC